This TCR beta chain was captured by sequencing in a study of T cell responses to AZD1222 COVID-19 vaccine. Using immunoSEQ multiplex PCR, the repertoire was profiled, and TCRdb retains in-frame clones only, with some absent. The sample holds 65,000 to 100,000 clones, almost 90% seen once. Between the trimmed V and J ends, which lost 2 bases and 8 bases, there was a span of 12 bases. The CDR3 is 13 amino acids. Germline V lookup: CDR1 LGHDT, CDR2 YNNKEL (reference sequence). Concerning this clone: The antigen is not known.

Study outcomes and limitations: CD4 TCRs associated with vaccination spanned spike, dominating at 160-218 and 743-854. Among spike-specific TCRs, nearly half reportedly target unmutated variant regions. After the peak T cell response, and only then, were repertoires sampled.

This clonotype was sampled from an adult who received the AZD1222 COVID-19 vaccine. This sample comprised peripheral blood, obtained 28 days after the second AZD1222 dose. This chain uses TRBV3-1 (or the pseudogene TRBV3-2) with TRBJ1-2, with D hard to call. In DNA form, the CDR3 reads TGTGCCAGCAGCCAATTCTCTCGGGCGGGCTACACCTTC. This translates into CASSQFSRAGYTF.